Described below is a single TCR beta chain sequence and its context. The antigen is unknown. Here the CDR3 omits its conserved ending phenylalanine or tryptophan, so a read error is the likely source. No DNA is shown, since the ends of the CDR3 on it are uncertain; the CDR3 is the one TCRdb lists. Both ends counted, the CDR3 spans 13 residues. The germline CDR1 and CDR2 sequences are SQVTM and ANQGSEA. This sample is part of a study of tumor and adjacent non-tumor tissue in lung cancer. Overall study findings and caveats: Tumor tissue had significantly higher TCR diversity than normal lung.

The library came from three nested PCR rounds adapted from ARM-PCR protocols. TCRdb analysed the multiplex PCR reads with MiXCR anew, one entry per CDR3 protein. The sample contains around 50,000 distinct CDR3 sequences, under 75% of which appear only once. No cell sorting was done before RNA was extracted from the tissue. This non-tumor lung sample came from over 3 cm beyond the tumor edge. The chain combines TRBV29-1 with TRBJ2-1; the tabulated D call, TRBD2, remains unverified against the DNA. The origin of this receptor is a woman in her seventies with non-small cell lung cancer. The sequenced material came from distant non-tumor lung tissue. The CDR3 spells CRVKRQGINEEFL.